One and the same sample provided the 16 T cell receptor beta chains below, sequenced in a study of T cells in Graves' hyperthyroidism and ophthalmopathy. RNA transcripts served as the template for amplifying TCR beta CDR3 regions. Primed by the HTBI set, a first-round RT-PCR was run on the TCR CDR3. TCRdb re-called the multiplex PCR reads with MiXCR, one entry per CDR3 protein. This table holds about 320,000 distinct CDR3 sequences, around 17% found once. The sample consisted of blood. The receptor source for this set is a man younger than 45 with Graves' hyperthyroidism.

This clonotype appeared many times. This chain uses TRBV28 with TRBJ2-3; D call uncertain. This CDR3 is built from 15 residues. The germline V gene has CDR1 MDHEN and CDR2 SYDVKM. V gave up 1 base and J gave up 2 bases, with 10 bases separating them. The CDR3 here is CASSLFSLHTDTQYF. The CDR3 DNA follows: TGTGCCAGCAGTTTATTTTCGCTCCACACAGATACGCAGTATTTT.

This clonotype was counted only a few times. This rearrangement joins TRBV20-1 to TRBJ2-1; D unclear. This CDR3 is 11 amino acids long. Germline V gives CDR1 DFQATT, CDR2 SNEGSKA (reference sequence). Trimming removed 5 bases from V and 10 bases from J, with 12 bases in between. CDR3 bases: TGCAGTGCTTCCGGCCTTAGAGAGCAGTTCTTC. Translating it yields CSASGLREQFF.

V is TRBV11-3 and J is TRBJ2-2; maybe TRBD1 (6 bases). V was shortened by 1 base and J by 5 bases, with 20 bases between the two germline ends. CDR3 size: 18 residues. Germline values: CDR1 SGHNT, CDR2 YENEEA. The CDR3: CASSLGYQPPTGTGELFF. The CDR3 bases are TGTGCCAGCAGCTTAGGCTACCAACCCCCCACAGGGACCGGGGAGCTGTTTTTT. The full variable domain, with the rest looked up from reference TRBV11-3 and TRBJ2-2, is EAGVVQSPRYKIIEKKQPVAFWCNPISGHNTLYWYLQNLGQGPELLIRYENEEAVDDSQLPKDRFSAERLKGVDSTLKIQPAELGDSAVYLCASSLGYQPPTGTGELFFGEGSRLTVL.

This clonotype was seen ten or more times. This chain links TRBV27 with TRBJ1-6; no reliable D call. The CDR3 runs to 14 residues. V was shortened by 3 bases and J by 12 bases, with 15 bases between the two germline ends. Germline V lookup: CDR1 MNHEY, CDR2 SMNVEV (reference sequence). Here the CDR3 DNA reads TGTGCCAGCAGTTTTCGGGCAGGTTGGGGACCCCTCCACTTT. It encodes CASSFRAGWGPLHF.

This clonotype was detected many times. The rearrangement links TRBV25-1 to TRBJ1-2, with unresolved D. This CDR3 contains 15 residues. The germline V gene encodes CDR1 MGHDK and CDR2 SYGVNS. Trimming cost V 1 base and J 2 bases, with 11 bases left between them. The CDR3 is CASSESRGVNYGYTF. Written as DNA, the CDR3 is TGTGCCAGCAGTGAATCTCGGGGAGTGAACTATGGCTACACCTTC.

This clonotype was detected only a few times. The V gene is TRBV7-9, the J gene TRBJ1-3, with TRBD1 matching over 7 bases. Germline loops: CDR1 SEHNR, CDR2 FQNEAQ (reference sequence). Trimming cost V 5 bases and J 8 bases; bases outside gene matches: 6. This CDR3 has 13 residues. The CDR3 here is CASSAQGGDTIYF. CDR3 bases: TGTGCCAGCAGCGCTCAGGGGGGAGACACCATATATTTT.

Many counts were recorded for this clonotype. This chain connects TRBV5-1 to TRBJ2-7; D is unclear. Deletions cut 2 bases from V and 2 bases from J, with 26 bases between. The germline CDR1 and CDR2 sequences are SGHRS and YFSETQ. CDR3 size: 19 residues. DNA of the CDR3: TGCGCCAGCAGCTTCGGTTCGATCCCCCCGTACGGGTACACCTACGAGCAGTACTTC. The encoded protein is CASSFGSIPPYGYTYEQYF.

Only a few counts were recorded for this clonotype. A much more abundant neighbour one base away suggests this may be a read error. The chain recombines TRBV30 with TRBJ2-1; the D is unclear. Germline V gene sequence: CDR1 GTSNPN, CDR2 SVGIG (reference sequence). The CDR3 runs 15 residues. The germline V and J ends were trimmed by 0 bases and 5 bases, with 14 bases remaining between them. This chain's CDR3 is CAWSVRSVGDNEQFF. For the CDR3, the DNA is TGTGCCTGGAGTGTAAGGTCTGTGGGCGACAATGAGCAGTTCTTC.

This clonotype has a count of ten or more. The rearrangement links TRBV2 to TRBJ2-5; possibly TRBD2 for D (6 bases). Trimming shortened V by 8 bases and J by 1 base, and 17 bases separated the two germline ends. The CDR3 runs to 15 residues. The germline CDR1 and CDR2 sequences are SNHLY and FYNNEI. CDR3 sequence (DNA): TGTGCCAGCGTCCTCGGGACTCATTTCCAAGAGACCCAGTACTTC. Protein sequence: CASVLGTHFQETQYF.

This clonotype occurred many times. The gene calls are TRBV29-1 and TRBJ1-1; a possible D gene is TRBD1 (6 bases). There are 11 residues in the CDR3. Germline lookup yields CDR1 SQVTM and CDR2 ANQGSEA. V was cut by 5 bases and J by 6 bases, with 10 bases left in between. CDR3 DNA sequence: TGCAGCGTTTCCGAGGGGGCTGAAGCTTTCTTT. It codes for CSVSEGAEAFF.

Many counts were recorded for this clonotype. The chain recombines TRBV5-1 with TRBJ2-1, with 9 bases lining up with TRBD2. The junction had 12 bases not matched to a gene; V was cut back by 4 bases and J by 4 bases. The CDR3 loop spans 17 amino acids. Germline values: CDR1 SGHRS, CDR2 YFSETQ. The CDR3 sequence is CASSPNPAGGEYNEQFF. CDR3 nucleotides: TGCGCCAGCAGCCCGAATCCGGCGGGAGGGGAATACAATGAGCAGTTCTTC.

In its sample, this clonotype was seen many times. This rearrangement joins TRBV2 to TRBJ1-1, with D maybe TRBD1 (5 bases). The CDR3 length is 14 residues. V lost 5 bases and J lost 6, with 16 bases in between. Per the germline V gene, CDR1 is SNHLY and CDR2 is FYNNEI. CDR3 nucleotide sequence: TGTGCCAGCAGTCGAGGGGCCGCCAGACCTGAAGCTTTCTTT. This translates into CASSRGAARPEAFF.

In DNA, the CDR3 is TGTGCCAGCGGGTACGGGGGTCCAGGCAATCAGCCCCAGCATTTT. It codes for CASGYGGPGNQPQHF. The chain employs TRBV6-5 and TRBJ1-5, with D possibly TRBD1 on 5 matching bases. CDR3 length: 15 residues. The V gene lost 8 bases and the J gene lost 2 bases, with 16 bases spanning the gap. Germline V CDR1 and CDR2: MNHEY, SVGAGI.

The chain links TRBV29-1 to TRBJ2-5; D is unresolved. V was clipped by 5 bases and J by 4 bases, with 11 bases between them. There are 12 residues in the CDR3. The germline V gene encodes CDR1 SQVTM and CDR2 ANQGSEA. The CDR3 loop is CSVTQRLETQYF. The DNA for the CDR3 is TGCAGCGTTACTCAGCGTTTAGAGACCCAGTACTTC.

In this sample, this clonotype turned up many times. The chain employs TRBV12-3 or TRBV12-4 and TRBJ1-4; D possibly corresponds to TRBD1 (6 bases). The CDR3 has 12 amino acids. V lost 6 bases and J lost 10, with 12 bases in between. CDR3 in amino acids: CASRGGGGKLFF. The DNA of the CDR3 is TGTGCCAGCAGAGGAGGGGGTGGAAAACTGTTTTTT.

The CDR3 region has the DNA TGCAGTGCTAGACGATTTCCAGCGGGAGATCAGCTGCCCTACGAGCAGTACTTC. Protein sequence: CSARRFPAGDQLPYEQYF. The V gene is TRBV20-1, the J gene TRBJ2-7; 8 bases match TRBD2. J lost 2 bases, V lost 2 bases, and 17 bases had no gene match. The CDR3 consists of 18 residues. Germline-derived CDR1 and CDR2 are DFQATT and SNEGSKA (reference sequence).